This is a list of T cell receptor beta chains from one sample in a study of blood T cell repertoires in COVID-19. The table came from immunoSEQ multiplex PCR; TCRdb's copy has only in-frame clones and leaves some out. The sample consists of around 260,000 clones, 88% of them appearing once. Material: peripheral blood. These receptors were taken from a human donor in a cohort sampled during active COVID-19. Both conserved end residues are trimmed from each CDR3. The order of the fields is V gene, CDR3 protein.

V gene: TRBV5-8
CDR3 protein: ASSYITGHLNTEAF

V gene: TRBV5-1
CDR3 protein: ASSQTGTGELF

V gene: TRBV9
CDR3 protein: ASSAQGGNRYGYT

V gene: TRBV28
CDR3 protein: ASKTGTSGRGWSYEQY

V gene: TRBV6-5
CDR3 protein: ASSYQRTSVRSQQF

V gene: TRBV7-2
CDR3 protein: ASSLHPGQVTEAF

V gene: TRBV29-1
CDR3 protein: SVEDLAGTYEQY

V gene: TRBV6-6
CDR3 protein: ASSRRSEQY

V gene: TRBV30
CDR3 protein: AWRGGRTYEQY

V gene: TRBV6-2/TRBV6-3
CDR3 protein: ASSAQGWSYNEQF

V gene: TRBV18
CDR3 protein: ASSPRSGSNEKLF

V gene: TRBV7-8
CDR3 protein: ASSFGTGGYRQPQH

V gene: TRBV5-8
CDR3 protein: ASSPRTSGRRETQY

V gene: TRBV6-1
CDR3 protein: ASSELSGPLQPQH

V gene: TRBV6-5
CDR3 protein: ASAELRREQY

V gene: TRBV5-6
CDR3 protein: ASSSPIGLAGTDTQY

V gene: TRBV18
CDR3 protein: ASSPSGNVGYT

V gene: TRBV6-5
CDR3 protein: ASGHRDRVWEQY

V gene: TRBV5-1
CDR3 protein: ASSSTSGRAKEQY

V gene: TRBV7-8
CDR3 protein: ASSPAGFTIDGQY

V gene: TRBV28
CDR3 protein: ASLRGRGNQPQH

V gene: TRBV6-6
CDR3 protein: ASSPSGRSEQF

V gene: TRBV5-1
CDR3 protein: ASSLVGAEQY

V gene: TRBV5-4
CDR3 protein: ASSLDFTRGEQY

V gene: TRBV19
CDR3 protein: ASSIVVSSYEQY

V gene: TRBV27
CDR3 protein: ASSTLRGWPDSPQPQH

V gene: TRBV6-2/TRBV6-3
CDR3 protein: ASSYSGDSFSYEQY

V gene: TRBV5-4
CDR3 protein: ASKGATGLEQY

V gene: TRBV7-9
CDR3 protein: ASSPREGSYEQY

V gene: TRBV4-3
CDR3 protein: ASSQADRGPGTEAF

V gene: TRBV10-3
CDR3 protein: AISDTGYGYT

V gene: TRBV9
CDR3 protein: ASSVQVQETQY